A single TCR beta chain is shown here with its context. Its antigen is not identified. The CDR3 is made up of 13 amino acids. Germline lookup yields CDR1 GTSNPN and CDR2 SVGIG (reference sequence). With 0 bases removed from V and 7 bases from J, the gap between germline ends came to 12 bases. On average, the one heparinised blood draw given by each donor was around 110 mL. The data are from a study of beta chain features in type 1 diabetes. Study-level results: Sequencing used cDNA, and cells with high TCR expression could therefore be over-represented. Researchers could not determine here whether HLA type influences TCRB rearrangement. Across all four CD4+ subsets, people with type 1 diabetes showed modestly shorter TCRB CDR3s. VDJ junctions in type 1 diabetes patients carried more deletions and fewer insertions.

Expressed TCRB transcripts were sequenced, since all the RNA that had been isolated was reverse transcribed. Sequencing used immunoSEQ multiplex PCR; TCRdb keeps in-frame clones, though not all of them. The data show some 240,000 clones, more than 15% seen once. V usage is TRBV30 and J usage is TRBJ2-5, with D perhaps TRBD2 (6 bases). Sequences were obtained from naive CD4+ T cells from blood. The source of this sequence is a young man with type 1 diabetes. The CDR3 DNA sequence: TGTGCCTGGAGTGTGGGACTCCTAGGGACCCAGTACTTC. It yields the protein CAWSVGLLGTQYF.